The 29 T cell receptor beta chains below come from one sample, sequenced in a study of CD8 T cells in Susac syndrome (dated by TCRdb to between 2018 and 2021). Receptors were amplified or captured by the immunoSEQ multiplex PCR assay. RNA was extracted using the RNeasy kit, and roughly 0.45 to 1 microgram was reverse transcribed with random hexamers. TCRdb trimmed the raw reads at Q25, called clones with MiXCR and kept productive beta chains. Each entry merges the rows of one CDR3 protein and shows their most common DNA and genes. Across this sample there are about 300,000 distinct CDR3 sequences, with approximately 85% seen only once. The ten largest make up about 0.22% of the sample. The sequencing sample was made of CD8+ T cells from PBMCs. The receptors derive from a human donor with multiple sclerosis.

This chain connects TRBV19 to TRBJ2-7, with D hard to call. The CDR3 has 13 amino acids. Trimming removed 7 bases at V and 1 base at J, with 11 bases between. CDR1 is LNHDA and CDR2 is SQIVND in the germline V gene (reference sequence). The chain's CDR3 is CASNSPPSYEQYF. The CDR3, as DNA: TGTGCCAGTAACTCCCCTCCTTCCTACGAGCAGTACTTC.

The chain couples TRBV28 to TRBJ2-7, with D perhaps being TRBD1 or TRBD2 (5 bases each). Trimming cost V 6 bases and J 5 bases, with 17 bases left between them. Germline V gene sequence: CDR1 MDHEN, CDR2 SYDVKM. There are 14 residues in the CDR3. CDR3 in amino acids: CASSRGSGHNEQYF. The CDR3 coding sequence is TGTGCCAGCAGCCGTGGCTCGGGGCACAACGAGCAGTACTTC.

This clonotype has a handful of counts. This chain uses TRBV5-1 with TRBJ2-7, with 10 positions matching TRBD1. The CDR3 is 15 amino acids. J lost 2 bases, V lost 5 bases, and 7 bases had no gene match. Germline loops: CDR1 SGHRS, CDR2 YFSETQ. CDR3 residues: CASSFTGTGAYEQYF. DNA of the CDR3: TGCGCCAGCAGTTTTACCGGGACAGGGGCCTACGAGCAGTACTTC.

The rearrangement joins TRBV5-4 to TRBJ2-7, with 9 bases that match TRBD2. Germline lookup yields CDR1 SGHNT and CDR2 YYREEE (reference sequence). V lost 1 base and J lost 3; bases outside the gene matches: 8. The CDR3 contains 16 residues. DNA of the CDR3: TGTGCCAGCAGCTTGATTCCTAGCGGGGCCCGCTACGAGCAGTACTTC. This translates into CASSLIPSGARYEQYF.

This chain connects TRBV4-3 to TRBJ2-1, with D possibly being TRBD2 (6 bases). The CDR3 loop spans 16 amino acids. Between the trimmed V and J ends, which lost 0 bases and 8 bases, there was a span of 17 bases. From germline, CDR1 is LGHNA and CDR2 YSLEER. The CDR3 spells CASSQEPTSPVDEQFF. In DNA form, the CDR3 reads TGCGCCAGCAGCCAAGAACCTACTAGCCCAGTTGATGAGCAGTTCTTC.

The gene calls are TRBV6-2 or TRBV6-3 and TRBJ2-3, with D perhaps TRBD2 (6 bases). Germline V gene sequence: CDR1 MNHEY, CDR2 SVGEGT. V was shortened by 8 bases and J by 4 bases, with 16 bases between the two germline ends. The CDR3 length is 14 residues. The CDR3 coding sequence is TGTGCCAGCGGACCGGGGGACTTCCCAGATACGCAGTATTTT. It yields the protein CASGPGDFPDTQYF.

This chain connects TRBV7-9 to TRBJ2-1; 8 nucleotides align to TRBD2. The CDR3 contains 15 residues. Germline V CDR1 and CDR2: SEHNR, FQNEAQ (reference sequence). V was clipped by 0 bases and J by 5 bases; unmatched bases: 3. The CDR3 sequence is CASSLASGENNEQFF. In DNA form, the CDR3 reads TGTGCCAGCAGCTTAGCTAGCGGGGAAAACAATGAGCAGTTCTTC.

The chain combines TRBV28 with TRBJ2-1, with 12 bases matching TRBD2. Germline V gene data show CDR1 as MDHEN and CDR2 as SYDVKM. V lost 2 bases to trimming and J lost 0 bases; unmatched junction nucleotides: 2. There are 17 residues in the CDR3. The CDR3 loop reads CASSLTSGRFSYNEQFF. The CDR3 DNA reads TGTGCCAGCAGTTTAACTAGCGGGAGGTTCTCCTACAATGAGCAGTTCTTC.

The chain employs TRBV27 and TRBJ2-2; D gene uncertain. CDR3 size: 12 residues. Trimming shortened V by 3 bases and J by 4 bases, and 3 bases separated the two germline ends. CDR1 is MNHEY and CDR2 is SMNVEV in the germline V gene (reference sequence). The DNA for the CDR3 is TGTGCCAGCAGTTTCTTCACCGGGGAGCTGTTTTTT. Protein product: CASSFFTGELFF.

The chain carries TRBV28 and TRBJ2-3, with D unclear. Germline CDR1 reads MDHEN; CDR2 reads SYDVKM. The V end was cut by 3 bases, the J end by 0 bases, with 10 bases between. The CDR3 consists of 15 residues. CDR3 bases: TGTGCCAGCAGTTTTATGAGTTCCAGCACAGATACGCAGTATTTT. Amino acid sequence: CASSFMSSSTDTQYF.

This clonotype was detected only once. The CDR3 nucleotides are TGTGCCAGCAGCTTAGGTGGGACCACGGGTGGGGAGCTGTTTTTT. As protein: CASSLGGTTGGELFF. The chain carries TRBV11-2 and TRBJ2-2, with D perhaps given as TRBD1 or TRBD2 (5 bases each). The CDR3 covers 15 residues. From germline, CDR1 is SGHAT and CDR2 FQNNGV. V dropped 1 base and J dropped 8 bases, with 14 bases sitting between them.

The rearrangement joins TRBV9 to TRBJ2-7, with D unclear. CDR1 is SGDLS and CDR2 is YYNGEE in the germline V gene. Trimming cost V 0 bases and J 3 bases, with 16 bases left between them. The CDR3 covers 16 residues. The CDR3 is CASSVVGTEELYEQYF. CDR3 bases: TGTGCCAGCAGCGTAGTCGGTACCGAGGAGCTCTACGAGCAGTACTTC. Supplemented by reference TRBV9 and TRBJ2-7, the full variable domain reads DSGVTQTPKHLITATGQRVTLRCSPRSGDLSVYWYQQSLDQGLQFLIQYYNGEERAKGNILERFSAQQFPDLHSELNLSSLELGDSALYFCASSVVGTEELYEQYFGPGTRLTVT.

This chain connects TRBV20-1 to TRBJ2-5; D not certain. The germline V gene has CDR1 DFQATT and CDR2 SNEGSKA (reference sequence). Trimming stripped 8 bases from V and 0 bases from J, with 16 bases between. The CDR3 consists of 14 residues. This CDR3 is CSPGGAWYQETQYF. CDR3 nucleotides: TGCAGTCCAGGTGGAGCTTGGTACCAAGAGACCCAGTACTTC.

This clonotype was detected once. The V gene is TRBV2, the J gene TRBJ1-1; no reliable D call. Per the germline V gene, CDR1 is SNHLY and CDR2 is FYNNEI. The length of the CDR3 is 14 residues. V was clipped by 2 bases and J by 0 bases, with 7 bases between them. CDR3 bases: TGTGCCAGCAGTGAACTATCGGTGAACACTGAAGCTTTCTTT. Translated: CASSELSVNTEAFF.

A single count supports this clonotype. The J gene is TRBJ2-6, the V gene TRBV24-1; D is possibly TRBD1 (6 bases). There are 16 residues in the CDR3. Germline assignment: CDR1 KGHDR and CDR2 SFDVKD. Trimming shortened V by 4 bases and J by 6 bases, and 15 bases separated the two germline ends. The CDR3 loop reads CATSDPRTAEANVLTF. The CDR3 DNA follows: TGTGCCACCAGTGACCCACGGACAGCGGAGGCCAACGTCCTGACTTTC.

This clonotype was seen more than once but under ten times. V gene TRBV5-4 combines with J gene TRBJ1-1; D gene unclear. This CDR3 region has 13 residues. Germline-derived CDR1 and CDR2 are SGHNT and YYREEE (reference sequence). Trimming took 1 base from V and 2 from J, leaving 6 bases between them. In DNA, the CDR3 is TGTGCCAGCAGCTTGCGGCCCAACACTGAAGCTTTCTTT. Protein sequence: CASSLRPNTEAFF.

The CDR3 here is CASSPGDGLRGHEQYF. The CDR3 DNA reads as TGTGCCAGCAGTCCCGGGGACGGGCTTAGAGGCCACGAGCAGTACTTC. V gene TRBV28 combines with J gene TRBJ2-7, with D perhaps matching TRBD1 or TRBD2 (5 bases each). The length of the CDR3 is 16 residues. The V and J ends lost 5 bases and 5 bases respectively, with 22 bases between them. The germline V gene encodes CDR1 MDHEN and CDR2 SYDVKM.

The chain uses TRBV4-1 and TRBJ1-5; 7 nucleotides match TRBD1. Germline trimming cut 0 bases from V and 1 base from J; bases unmatched to any gene: 9. The CDR3 runs 18 residues. Germline CDR1 MGHRA, CDR2 YSYEKL. The CDR3 sequence is CASSQDLGIQGSNQPQHF. The DNA for the CDR3 is TGCGCCAGCAGCCAAGATCTGGGAATACAGGGGAGCAATCAGCCCCAGCATTTT.

The genes are TRBV23-1 and TRBJ2-2, with TRBD1 matching 7 bases. TRBV23-1 is an ORF for which the function is uncertain. The ends lost 2 bases at V and 3 bases at J; junction bases unmatched: 3. The CDR3 extends over 15 amino acids. The CDR3 DNA sequence: TGCGCCAGCAGTCAAGGGACAGACTACACCGGGGAGCTGTTTTTT. Its translation is CASSQGTDYTGELFF.

The chain links TRBV27 to TRBJ2-4, with 11 positions matching TRBD1. The CDR3 contains 20 residues. Per the germline V gene, CDR1 is MNHEY and CDR2 is SMNVEV (reference sequence). J was trimmed by 0 bases and V by 4 bases; bases with no gene match: 14. CDR3 in amino acids: CASSYHWDRGADPAKNIQYF. In DNA form, the CDR3 reads TGTGCCAGCAGTTACCACTGGGACAGGGGGGCCGATCCAGCCAAAAACATTCAGTACTTC.

J is TRBJ2-3 and V is TRBV3-1; possible D gene TRBD1, 5 bases. The CDR3 has 17 residues. Trimming shortened V by 1 base and J by 5 bases, and 19 bases separated the two germline ends. Germline V gene data show CDR1 as LGHDT and CDR2 as YNNKEL (reference sequence). The chain's CDR3 is CASSQGSAGHYRDTQYF. The CDR3 coding sequence is TGTGCCAGCAGCCAAGGATCGGCAGGGCATTACCGAGATACGCAGTATTTT.

There are a few counts of this clonotype. The gene calls are TRBV18 and TRBJ2-7, with a weak D call TRBD1 (5 bases). V lost 0 bases to trimming and J lost 2 bases, with 5 bases between them. Germline values: CDR1 KGHSH, CDR2 LQKENI. This CDR3 spans 13 amino acids. The CDR3 DNA follows: TGTGCCAGCTCACCACCGGACACCTACGAGCAGTACTTC. Translation: CASSPPDTYEQYF.

V gene TRBV4-3 combines with J gene TRBJ2-7; 9 bases align to TRBD2. Germline V gene lookup returns CDR1 LGHNA and CDR2 YSLEER. Trimming at V came to 4 bases and at J to 3 bases, leaving 13 bases not matched to a gene. The CDR3 covers 17 residues. CDR3 DNA sequence: TGCGCCAGCAGCCCCGAGGCGGGAGGGCTCCCCTACTACGAGCAGTACTTC. Amino acids: CASSPEAGGLPYYEQYF.

The chain carries TRBV19 and TRBJ2-7, with D perhaps given as TRBD1 or TRBD2 (5 bases each). The germline V gene encodes CDR1 LNHDA and CDR2 SQIVND (reference sequence). This CDR3 is built from 13 residues. Trimming removed 6 bases from V and 1 base from J, with 10 bases in between. The CDR3 protein is CASRAGRSYEQYF. CDR3 DNA: TGTGCCAGTAGGGCAGGGAGATCCTACGAGCAGTACTTC.

This chain connects TRBV4-3 to TRBJ2-7; 8 bases align to TRBD2. With V trimmed by 1 base and J by 6 bases, 14 bases remained unmatched. This CDR3 contains 17 residues. The germline CDR1 and CDR2 sequences are LGHNA and YSLEER. The chain's CDR3 is CASSQGPAGEGLGEQYF. CDR3 DNA sequence: TGCGCCAGCAGCCAAGGGCCAGCGGGAGAGGGCCTTGGCGAGCAGTACTTC.

This chain joins TRBV29-1 and TRBJ2-1, with D uncertain. The CDR3 runs to 15 residues. The germline V gene encodes CDR1 SQVTM and CDR2 ANQGSEA. Trimming removed 1 base from V and 0 bases from J, with 10 bases in between. The CDR3 DNA reads as TGCAGCGTTGAAGCCCAGACCCCCTCCTACAATGAGCAGTTCTTC. Amino acid sequence: CSVEAQTPSYNEQFF.

This clonotype was detected only once. The chain has TRBV6-5 and TRBJ1-2; unclear D gene. Germline V gene lookup returns CDR1 MNHEY and CDR2 SVGAGI. The V end lost 2 bases, the J end lost 4 bases, and 8 bases lay between the germline ends. The CDR3 extends over 13 amino acids. CDR3 region: CASSYEGFYGYTF. The DNA for the CDR3 is TGTGCCAGCAGTTACGAAGGGTTCTATGGCTACACCTTC.

The chain recombines TRBV28 with TRBJ1-1, with D hard to call. The CDR3 spans 13 residues. Germline V gene data show CDR1 as MDHEN and CDR2 as SYDVKM. Trimming cost V 5 bases and J 1 base, with 8 bases left between them. CDR3 in DNA: TGTGCCAGCAGTCGGAGGCGGAACACTGAAGCTTTCTTT. This codes for CASSRRRNTEAFF.

The V call is TRBV19, the J call TRBJ1-1; 8 nucleotides match TRBD1. Germline V CDR1 and CDR2: LNHDA, SQIVND (reference sequence). J was trimmed by 3 bases and V by 7 bases; bases with no gene match: 19. This CDR3 has 18 amino acids. The CDR3 DNA follows: TGTGCCAGTAACCTACCGGGGGACAGGCGATACCCTTACACTGAAGCTTTCTTT. It encodes CASNLPGDRRYPYTEAFF.